Below, 5 T cell receptor beta chains from the same sample are listed, as sequenced in a study of Graves' ophthalmopathy and Graves' hyperthyroidism. RNA transcripts served as template for amplifying TCR beta CDR3 sequences. After a first-round RT-PCR with HTBI primers, a second-round multiplex PCR was run. TCRdb called the multiplex PCR reads again in MiXCR, with one record for every CDR3 protein. The table has 350,000 to 450,000 distinct CDR3 sequences, 21% seen once. Sample: peripheral blood. These receptors were obtained from a woman aged 18-30 years with stable Graves' hyperthyroidism.

This clonotype was found many times. J is TRBJ1-1 and V is TRBV2, with 9 bases aligning to TRBD1. In germline, CDR1 is SNHLY, CDR2 FYNNEI. The CDR3 runs to 15 residues. Losses at the gene ends were 9 bases for V and 0 bases for J; bases not matched to a gene: 8. CDR3 in DNA: TGTGCCAGATCTTACAGGGGGCAGTTGAACACTGAAGCTTTCTTT. Residues: CARSYRGQLNTEAFF.

This chain connects TRBV6-1 to TRBJ2-7; D remains unclear. Between the trimmed V and J ends, which lost 0 bases and 3 bases, there was a span of 6 bases. CDR3 size: 13 residues. Germline V lookup: CDR1 MNHNS, CDR2 SASEGT. In nucleotides, the CDR3 is TGTGCCAGCAGTGAAGCCAAGGACTACGAGCAGTACTTC. As protein: CASSEAKDYEQYF.

V is TRBV2 and J is TRBJ1-5; 7 nucleotides match TRBD1. Trimming at V came to 9 bases and at J to 5 bases, leaving 4 bases not matched to a gene. The germline V gene encodes CDR1 SNHLY and CDR2 FYNNEI. The length of the CDR3 is 12 residues. The chain's CDR3 is CARGDRDQPQHF. The CDR3 DNA reads as TGTGCCAGAGGAGACAGGGATCAGCCCCAGCATTTT.

This clonotype has at least ten counts. J is TRBJ1-1 and V is TRBV25-1; 8 nucleotides agree with TRBD1. Germline CDR1 and CDR2: MGHDK and SYGVNS. V trimming: 2 bases; J trimming: 5 bases; junction bases outside the gene matches: 4. This CDR3 has 14 amino acids. CDR3 coding DNA: TGTGCCAGCAGTGAAGAACAGGGGGAAACTGAAGCTTTCTTT. Amino acid sequence: CASSEEQGETEAFF.

This clonotype was counted at least ten times. This rearrangement joins TRBV28 to TRBJ2-3; 14 bases match TRBD2. The germline gives CDR1 MDHEN, CDR2 SYDVKM. This CDR3 has 15 amino acids. Losses at the gene ends were 6 bases for V and 7 bases for J; bases not matched to a gene: 6. The CDR3 sequence: CASRRGTSGRHTQYF. CDR3 DNA: TGTGCCAGCAGACGCGGGACTAGCGGGAGACATACGCAGTATTTT.